The next 11 T cell receptor beta chains were all read from a single sample in a study of CXCR3-negative and CXCR3-positive naive CD8 T cells. The authors prepared UMI-labeled TRB cDNA libraries by 5' RACE. Each CDR3 protein gets one entry in TCRdb, which reprocessed the 5' RACE reads and gives no DNA. The data include some 130,000 distinct CDR3 sequences; the top ten clones carry less than 0.55%. Sequenced input: naive CXCR3- CD8+ T cells from blood. Subset defined: CD45RO-CCR7+CD27+CD95- naive CD8+ T cells lacking CXCR3 (TNR3-). The origin of the receptors is a human donor in good health. Some clones in this sample may be carry-over from other donors' samples.

The chain links TRBV27 to TRBJ2-7; as DNA is missing, the TRBD1 call by TCRdb cannot be tested. The CDR3 runs 14 residues. Looked up from germline, CDR1 is MNHEY and CDR2 is SMNVEV (reference sequence). The CDR3 here is CASSSGHVTYEQYF.

The genes are TRBV12-3 or TRBV12-4 and TRBJ2-7; TCRdb proposes TRBD1, but this gene call is untestable without DNA. The CDR3 consists of 12 residues. The CDR3 protein is CATADRGVEQYF.

V is TRBV5-5 and J is TRBJ2-7; TCRdb calls TRBD1, which cannot be checked without DNA. Germline values: CDR1 SGHKS, CDR2 YYEKEE (reference sequence). CDR3 size: 14 residues. The CDR3 protein is CASSLWTGDYEQYF.

V gene TRBV12-3 or TRBV12-4 combines with J gene TRBJ1-1; TCRdb selects TRBD1, and the lack of DNA leaves this call unchecked. The CDR3 runs 12 residues. The CDR3 protein is CASNLGGSEAFF.

V is TRBV5-1 and J is TRBJ2-1. CDR1 is SGHRS and CDR2 is YFSETQ in the germline V gene. The length of the CDR3 is 15 residues. CDR3 region: CASSQEADSYNEQFF.

This CDR3 reads CASSLYSGWGNIQYF. This sequence joins TRBV28 and TRBJ2-4; without DNA, the TCRdb call of TRBD1 cannot be checked. This CDR3 is built from 15 residues. Germline V gene lookup returns CDR1 MDHEN and CDR2 SYDVKM.

The rearrangement links TRBV28 to TRBJ2-7; TCRdb's D call, TRBD1, is unchecked because there is no DNA. Germline CDR1 MDHEN, CDR2 SYDVKM. CDR3 size: 22 residues. The CDR3 reads CASTPDRGLLGDGGRNRYEQYF.

V usage is TRBV13 and J usage is TRBJ2-7; TCRdb proposes TRBD2, but this gene call is untestable without DNA. The CDR3 runs 16 residues. From germline, CDR1 is PRHDT and CDR2 FYEKMQ (reference sequence). CDR3 sequence reads: CASSARTGLRSYEQYF.

The chain links TRBV29-1 to TRBJ2-7; TCRdb indicates TRBD1, and absent DNA this call remains unverified. This CDR3 has 12 residues. Germline V CDR1 and CDR2: SQVTM, ANQGSEA. The CDR3: CSVRDSRGEQYF.

V is TRBV29-1 and J is TRBJ2-2; TCRdb's D call, TRBD1, is unchecked because there is no DNA. The CDR3 runs 14 residues. CDR1 and CDR2 (germline): SQVTM, ANQGSEA. This CDR3 is CSVEAQGYTGELFF.

The V gene is TRBV5-1, the J gene TRBJ2-5; TCRdb reports TRBD1, a call that lacks DNA to check it against. Looked up from germline, CDR1 is SGHRS and CDR2 is YFSETQ. This CDR3 contains 13 residues. CDR3: CASSSVQDETQYF.